The 4 T cell receptor beta chains given below trace back to one sample, sequenced in a study of blood T cell repertoires in COVID-19. Sequenced by immunoSEQ multiplex PCR; TCRdb stores in-frame clones only, minus some. The sample records around 170,000 clones, about four fifths being singletons. The sequenced material came from PBMCs or T cells enriched from blood (not recorded which). The receptors originated from a man in his forties or fifties who had recovered from COVID-19.

The V and J genes are TRBV14 and TRBJ2-1; 8 bases match TRBD1. The germline V gene encodes CDR1 SGHDN and CDR2 FVKESK. CDR3 length: 17 amino acids. Trimming took 4 bases from V and 2 from J; bases not matched to a gene: 10. CDR3 sequence (DNA): TGTGCCAGCAGCCCGGCCGGGCCCAGGGGGCCCTACAATGAGCAGTTCTTC. Protein: CASSPAGPRGPYNEQFF.

The rearrangement uses TRBV10-1 and TRBJ2-1, with 11 bases identical to TRBD2. The CDR3 spans 14 residues. Trimming at V came to 2 bases and at J to 9 bases, leaving 3 bases not matched to a gene. CDR1 is WNHNN, CDR2 SYGVQD, per germline (reference sequence). The CDR3 DNA is TGCGCCAGCAGTGAGACTAGCGGGGGTGGTGAGCAGTTCTTC. Residues: CASSETSGGGEQFF.

Regarding this clone: Other DNA sequences in the same sample also yield this CDR3. The gene calls are TRBV18 and TRBJ1-1, with a possible D match to TRBD1 (6 bases). Per germline, CDR1 KGHSH and CDR2 LQKENI. This CDR3 has 13 residues. V was pared by 0 bases and J by 4 bases, with 6 bases between. This CDR3 is CASSPPGGTEAFF. CDR3 bases: TGTGCCAGCTCACCACCAGGGGGCACTGAAGCTTTCTTT. The variable domain in full, with the rest retrieved from reference TRBV18 and TRBJ1-1, is NAGVMQNPRHLVRRRGQEARLRCSPMKGHSHVYWYRQLPEEGLKFMVYLQKENIIDESGMPKERFSAEFPKEGPSILRIQQVVRGDSAAYFCASSPPGGTEAFFGQGTRLTVV.

This clone was seen more than once but under ten times. This chain uses TRBV6-5 with TRBJ1-2; D call uncertain. CDR3 length: 15 amino acids. Germline CDR1 and CDR2: MNHEY and SVGAGI. V was clipped by 7 bases and J by 2 bases, with 17 bases between them. The CDR3 loop reads CASTPPEGANYGYTF. DNA of the CDR3: TGTGCCAGCACCCCCCCGGAAGGAGCAAACTATGGCTACACCTTC.